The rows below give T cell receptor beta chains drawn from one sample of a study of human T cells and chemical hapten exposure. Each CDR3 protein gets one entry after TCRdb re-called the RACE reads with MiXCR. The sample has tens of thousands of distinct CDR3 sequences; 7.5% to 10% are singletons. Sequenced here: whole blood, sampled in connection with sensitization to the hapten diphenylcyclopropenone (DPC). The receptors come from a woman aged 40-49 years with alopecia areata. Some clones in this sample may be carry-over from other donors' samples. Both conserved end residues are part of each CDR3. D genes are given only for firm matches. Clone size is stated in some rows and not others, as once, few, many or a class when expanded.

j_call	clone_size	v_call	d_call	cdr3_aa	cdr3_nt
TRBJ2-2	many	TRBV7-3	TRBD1	CASSLISTGGTGELFF	TGTGCCAGCAGCTTAATATCGACAGGGGGAACCGGGGAGCTGTTTTTT
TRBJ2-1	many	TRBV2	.	CASSDSKGFGESEQFF	TGTGCCAGCAGTGATAGTAAGGGCTTTGGTGAAAGTGAGCAGTTCTTC
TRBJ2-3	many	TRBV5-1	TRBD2	CASSLGGGITDTQYF	TGCGCCAGCAGCTTAGGCGGGGGGATCACAGATACGCAGTATTTT
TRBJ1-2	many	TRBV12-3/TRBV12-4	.	CASRKGFGGADYGYTF	TGTGCCAGCAGAAAAGGGTTCGGGGGGGCTGACTATGGCTACACCTTC
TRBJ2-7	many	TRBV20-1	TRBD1	CSARGTGSQMEEQYF	TGCAGTGCTAGAGGGACAGGGTCCCAGATGGAAGAGCAGTACTTC
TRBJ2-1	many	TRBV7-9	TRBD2	CASAPPGLAAMISYNEQFF	TGTGCCAGCGCCCCCCCGGGACTAGCGGCGATGATCTCCTACAATGAGCAGTTCTTC
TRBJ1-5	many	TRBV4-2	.	CASSQGREQPQHF	TGTGCCAGCAGCCAAGGCCGGGAGCAGCCCCAGCATTTT
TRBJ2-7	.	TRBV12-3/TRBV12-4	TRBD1	CASTLGTGLILGSYEQYF	TGTGCCAGCACCCTCGGGACAGGACTGATTTTAGGCTCCTACGAGCAGTACTTC
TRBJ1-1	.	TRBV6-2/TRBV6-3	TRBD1	CASSNRQGADTEAFF	TGTGCCAGCAGTAATAGACAGGGGGCCGACACTGAAGCTTTCTTT
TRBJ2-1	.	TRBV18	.	CASSPAGANEQFF	TGTGCCAGCTCACCCGCCGGTGCGAATGAGCAGTTCTTC
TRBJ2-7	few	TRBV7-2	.	CASSWGAGSSYEQYF	TGTGCCAGCAGCTGGGGGGCAGGGTCAAGCTACGAGCAGTACTTC
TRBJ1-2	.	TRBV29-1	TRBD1	CSAVPGQTNYGYTF	TGCAGCGCCGTCCCGGGACAGACTAACTATGGCTACACCTTC
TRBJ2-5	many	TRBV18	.	CASSPPNRGGGETQYF	TGTGCCAGCTCACCCCCTAACCGGGGCGGCGGTGAGACCCAGTACTTC
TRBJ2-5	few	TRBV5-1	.	CASSWRGQETQYF	TGCGCCAGCAGCTGGCGGGGCCAAGAGACCCAGTACTTC
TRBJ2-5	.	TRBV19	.	CASSIEGRGETQYF	TGTGCCAGTAGTATAGAGGGCAGGGGCGAGACCCAGTACTTC
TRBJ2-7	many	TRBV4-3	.	CASSPGTSSYEQYF	TGCGCCAGCAGTCCCGGGACGTCCTCCTACGAGCAGTACTTC
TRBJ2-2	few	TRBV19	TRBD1	CASSMGTGGTGELFF	TGTGCCAGTAGTATGGGGACAGGGGGGACCGGGGAGCTGTTTTTT
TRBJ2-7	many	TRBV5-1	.	CASSPPGRPYEQYF	TGCGCCAGCAGCCCGCCGGGGAGGCCCTACGAGCAGTACTTC
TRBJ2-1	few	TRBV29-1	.	CSVEGQVGEEYNEQFF	TGCAGCGTTGAGGGACAAGTCGGGGAGGAATACAATGAGCAGTTCTTC
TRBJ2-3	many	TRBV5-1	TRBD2	CASSLAPSGGQDTQYF	TGCGCCAGCAGCTTGGCCCCTAGCGGGGGCCAAGATACGCAGTATTTT
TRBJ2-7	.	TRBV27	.	CASSFQGGYEQYF	TGTGCCAGCAGTTTCCAGGGGGGATACGAGCAGTACTTC
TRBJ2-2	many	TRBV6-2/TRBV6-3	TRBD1	CASNQGARDTGELFF	TGTGCCAGCAACCAGGGGGCGCGGGACACCGGGGAGCTGTTTTTT
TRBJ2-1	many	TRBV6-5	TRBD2	CASSGGSRNEQFF	TGTGCCAGCAGCGGGGGGTCTCGCAATGAGCAGTTCTTC
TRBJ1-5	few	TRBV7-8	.	CASSFLRLGRNQPQHF	TGTGCCAGCAGCTTCCTTCGACTTGGAAGAAATCAGCCCCAGCATTTT
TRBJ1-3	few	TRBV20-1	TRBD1	CSAQQGSYTIYF	TGCAGTGCCCAACAGGGGTCATACACCATATATTTT
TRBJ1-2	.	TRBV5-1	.	CASSFEGILNYGYTF	TGCGCCAGCAGCTTCGAAGGGATTTTAAACTATGGCTACACCTTC
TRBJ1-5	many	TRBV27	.	CASSLGGGSNQPQHF	TGTGCCAGCAGTTTAGGGGGCGGTAGCAATCAGCCCCAGCATTTT
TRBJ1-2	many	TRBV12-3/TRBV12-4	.	CASSFRTIPNAYTF	TGTGCCAGCAGTTTCAGGACGATACCCAATGCCTACACCTTC
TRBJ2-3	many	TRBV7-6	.	CASSAPWTGSTDTQYF	TGTGCCAGCAGCGCTCCTTGGACGGGAAGCACAGATACGCAGTATTTT
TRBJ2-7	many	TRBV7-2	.	CASSLAGAGGEQYF	TGTGCCAGCAGCTTAGCGGGAGCCGGGGGCGAGCAGTACTTC
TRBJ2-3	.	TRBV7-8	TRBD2	CASSGRGGTSTDTQYF	TGTGCCAGCAGTGGACGGGGGGGCACTAGCACAGATACGCAGTATTTT
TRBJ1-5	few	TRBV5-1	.	CASSARGGNQPQHF	TGCGCCAGCAGCGCCAGGGGTGGCAATCAGCCCCAGCATTTT
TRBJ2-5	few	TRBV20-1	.	CSARRVPRETQYF	TGCAGTGCTAGACGCGTCCCCAGGGAGACCCAGTACTTC
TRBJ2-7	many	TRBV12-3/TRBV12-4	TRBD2	CASSPTGGNYEQYF	TGTGCCAGCAGCCCCACCGGGGGGAATTACGAGCAGTACTTC
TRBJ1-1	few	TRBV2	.	CASRTRVRANTEAFF	TGTGCCAGCAGGACCAGAGTCAGGGCGAACACTGAAGCTTTCTTT
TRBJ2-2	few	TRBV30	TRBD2	CAWSGLAGELFF	TGTGCCTGGAGCGGACTAGCCGGGGAGCTGTTTTTT
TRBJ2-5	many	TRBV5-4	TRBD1	CASSPGGRSETQYF	TGTGCCAGCAGCCCAGGGGGACGTTCGGAGACCCAGTACTTC
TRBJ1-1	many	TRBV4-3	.	CASSQDWGSDTEAFF	TGCGCCAGCAGCCAAGATTGGGGGTCCGACACTGAAGCTTTCTTT
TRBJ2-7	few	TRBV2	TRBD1	CASSVKQGASYEQYF	TGTGCCAGCAGTGTCAAACAGGGGGCCTCCTACGAGCAGTACTTC
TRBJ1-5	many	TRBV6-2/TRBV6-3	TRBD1	CASSCRTGEGDNQPQHF	TGTGCCAGCAGCTGTAGGACAGGGGAGGGTGACAATCAGCCCCAGCATTTT
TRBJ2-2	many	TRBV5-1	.	CASSLTHQDTGELFF	TGCGCCAGCAGCTTGACTCATCAGGATACCGGGGAGCTGTTTTTT
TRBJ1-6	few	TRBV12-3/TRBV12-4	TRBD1	CASSSGGASPLHF	TGTGCCAGCAGTTCAGGGGGGGCATCACCCCTCCACTTT
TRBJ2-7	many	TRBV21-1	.	CASSKEGASGALQTEQYF	TGTGCCAGCAGCAAAGAAGGGGCTAGCGGGGCCTTACAGACGGAGCAGTACTTC
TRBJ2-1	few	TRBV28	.	CASSLQEQGQFF	TGTGCCAGCAGTTTGCAAGAGCAGGGCCAGTTCTTC
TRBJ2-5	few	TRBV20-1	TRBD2	CSAARASGGTAETQYF	TGCAGTGCTGCCCGCGCTAGCGGGGGGACAGCAGAGACCCAGTACTTC
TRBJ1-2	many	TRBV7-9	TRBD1	CASSPGQGPYGYTF	TGTGCCAGCAGCCCAGGACAGGGACCCTATGGCTACACCTTC
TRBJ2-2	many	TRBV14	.	CASSMRWPSNTGELFF	TGTGCCAGCAGCATGCGGTGGCCATCGAACACCGGGGAGCTGTTTTTT
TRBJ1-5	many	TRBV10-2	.	CASSESGGGGPGHF	TGCGCCAGCAGTGAGTCGGGAGGGGGTGGACCGGGGCATTTT
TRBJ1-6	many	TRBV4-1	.	CASSRNPGEFYNSPLHF	TGCGCCAGCAGCCGCAATCCAGGGGAATTCTATAATTCACCCCTCCACTTT
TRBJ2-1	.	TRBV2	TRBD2	CASRQAGEEQFF	TGTGCCAGCAGGCAAGCGGGGGAGGAGCAGTTCTTC
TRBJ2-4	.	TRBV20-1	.	CSARQGLAKNIQYF	TGCAGTGCTAGGCAGGGGCTAGCCAAAAACATTCAGTACTTC
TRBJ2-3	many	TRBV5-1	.	CASAPGLRADTQYF	TGCGCCAGCGCCCCGGGTCTCAGGGCAGATACGCAGTATTTT
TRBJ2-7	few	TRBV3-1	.	CASSQSGGRSEQYF	TGTGCCAGCAGCCAATCAGGAGGTCGGAGCGAGCAGTACTTC
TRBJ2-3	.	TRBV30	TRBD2	CAWSVGSGRSTDTQYF	TGTGCCTGGAGTGTAGGTAGCGGGCGAAGCACAGATACGCAGTATTTT
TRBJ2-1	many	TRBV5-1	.	CASSFGRGNEQFF	TGCGCCAGCAGCTTTGGTAGGGGCAATGAGCAGTTCTTC
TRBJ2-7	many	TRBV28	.	CASLPGGTGAYEQYF	TGTGCCAGCCTGCCGGGGGGAACAGGGGCCTACGAGCAGTACTTC
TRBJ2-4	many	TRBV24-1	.	CATSDPTKHGGQNIQYF	TGTGCCACCAGTGACCCCACCAAACACGGAGGCCAAAACATTCAGTACTTC
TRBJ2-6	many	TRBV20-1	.	CSAAQPSGANVLTF	TGCAGTGCCGCGCAGCCCTCTGGGGCCAACGTCCTGACTTTC
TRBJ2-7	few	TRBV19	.	CASGTGALSHEQYF	TGTGCCAGTGGGACCGGGGCATTATCCCACGAGCAGTACTTC
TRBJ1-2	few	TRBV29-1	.	CSVDASGYTF	TGCAGCGTTGATGCTAGTGGCTACACCTTC